The rows below give T cell receptor beta chains drawn from one sample of a study of blood T cell repertoires in COVID-19. Clones were sequenced by immunoSEQ multiplex PCR, and TCRdb holds only the in-frame ones, with some missing. The profile shows around 160,000 clones, approximately 80% of them singletons. Sequencing input: peripheral blood. Source of these receptors: a human donor with acute or convalescent COVID-19. The donor label of this sample is uncertain. CDR3s include the opening cysteine and the closing phenylalanine or tryptophan. D genes are given only for firm matches. Clone sizes are given selectively: once, few, many, or a class where the clone is expanded.

d_gene: TRBD2
j_gene: TRBJ2-1
v_gene: TRBV3-1/TRBV3-2
abundance: NA
CDR3nt: TGTGCCAGCAGCCAAGGGGGTAGCGGGGTCTCAAGAGAGCAGTTCTTC
CDR3aa: CASSQGGSGVSREQFF

d_gene: NA
j_gene: TRBJ1-2
v_gene: TRBV5-1
abundance: NA
CDR3nt: TGCGCCAGCAGCCCCAGGGATCCCTCTTATGGCTACACCTTC
CDR3aa: CASSPRDPSYGYTF

d_gene: TRBD1
j_gene: TRBJ1-2
v_gene: TRBV9
abundance: NA
CDR3nt: TGTGCCAGCAGCACGGACAGGGCCTATGGCTACACCTTC
CDR3aa: CASSTDRAYGYTF

d_gene: TRBD1
j_gene: TRBJ1-1
v_gene: TRBV7-9
abundance: NA
CDR3nt: TGTGCCAGCAGCTCGGGACAGGGAGAAATTGAAGCTTTCTTT
CDR3aa: CASSSGQGEIEAFF

d_gene: NA
j_gene: TRBJ1-1
v_gene: TRBV7-8
abundance: NA
CDR3nt: TGTGCCAGCAGCCATGCACTCCCCCGATTGATCACTGAAGCTTTCTTT
CDR3aa: CASSHALPRLITEAFF

d_gene: NA
j_gene: TRBJ1-2
v_gene: TRBV18
abundance: NA
CDR3nt: TGTGCCAGCTCACCAGGGCAGGGCACCTATGGCTACACCTTC
CDR3aa: CASSPGQGTYGYTF

d_gene: NA
j_gene: TRBJ2-5
v_gene: TRBV18
abundance: NA
CDR3nt: TGTGCCAGCTCCCCGGGGTTCCAAGAGACCCAGTACTTC
CDR3aa: CASSPGFQETQYF

d_gene: NA
j_gene: TRBJ1-1
v_gene: TRBV5-8
abundance: NA
CDR3nt: TGTGCCAGCAGCTTACGGGTAATGGGGAACACTGAAGCTTTCTTT
CDR3aa: CASSLRVMGNTEAFF

d_gene: NA
j_gene: TRBJ2-3
v_gene: TRBV6-5
abundance: NA
CDR3nt: TGTGCCAGCAGGGTCGACAGTTCTAGCACAGATACGCAGTATTTT
CDR3aa: CASRVDSSSTDTQYF

d_gene: TRBD1
j_gene: TRBJ2-2
v_gene: TRBV7-6
abundance: NA
CDR3nt: TGTGCCAGCAGCCATTGGCAGGGGGACACCGGGGAGCTGTTTTTT
CDR3aa: CASSHWQGDTGELFF

d_gene: TRBD1
j_gene: TRBJ2-7
v_gene: TRBV6-5
abundance: once
CDR3nt: TGTGCCAGCAGTTACGACAGGGACTACGAGCAGTACTTC
CDR3aa: CASSYDRDYEQYF

d_gene: NA
j_gene: TRBJ1-2
v_gene: TRBV2
abundance: NA
CDR3nt: TGTGCCAGCAGTGAAGGAGACTTCGTGGGCTACACCTTC
CDR3aa: CASSEGDFVGYTF

d_gene: TRBD1
j_gene: TRBJ1-3
v_gene: TRBV5-6
abundance: NA
CDR3nt: TGTGCCAGCAGCCCCCCGACAGGGGCTGGAAACACCATATATTTT
CDR3aa: CASSPPTGAGNTIYF

d_gene: NA
j_gene: TRBJ2-7
v_gene: TRBV2
abundance: NA
CDR3nt: TGTGCCAGCAGGGGGCAGGGCCGACCCTACGAGCAGTACTTC
CDR3aa: CASRGQGRPYEQYF

d_gene: NA
j_gene: TRBJ2-7
v_gene: TRBV18
abundance: NA
CDR3nt: TGTGCCAGCTCACCACCGAACCTTGGGGGGTACGAGCAGTACTTC
CDR3aa: CASSPPNLGGYEQYF

d_gene: NA
j_gene: TRBJ1-5
v_gene: TRBV27
abundance: NA
CDR3nt: TGTGCCAGCAGTTTAGCCAGAAATCAGCCCCAGCATTTT
CDR3aa: CASSLARNQPQHF

d_gene: TRBD1
j_gene: TRBJ1-1
v_gene: TRBV5-6
abundance: NA
CDR3nt: TGTGCCAGCAGCGGGATCCAGGGGGTAAGAACTGAAGCTTTCTTT
CDR3aa: CASSGIQGVRTEAFF

d_gene: TRBD1
j_gene: TRBJ2-7
v_gene: TRBV3-1/TRBV3-2
abundance: NA
CDR3nt: TGTGCCAGCAGCCCCCAAGGGGGACAGAGAAACTACGAGCAGTACTTC
CDR3aa: CASSPQGGQRNYEQYF

d_gene: TRBD1
j_gene: TRBJ1-1
v_gene: TRBV3-1/TRBV3-2
abundance: NA
CDR3nt: TGTGCCAGCAGTTCTGGACAGGGGCCCACTGAAGCTTTCTTT
CDR3aa: CASSSGQGPTEAFF

d_gene: TRBD1
j_gene: TRBJ1-2
v_gene: TRBV6-6
abundance: few
CDR3nt: TGTGCCAGCAGCCCGACAGGGAAGAGCTATGGCTACACCTTC
CDR3aa: CASSPTGKSYGYTF

d_gene: NA
j_gene: TRBJ2-3
v_gene: TRBV5-4
abundance: NA
CDR3nt: TGTGCCAGCAGCTTACGAGGTCCGGGCACAGATACGCAGTATTTT
CDR3aa: CASSLRGPGTDTQYF

d_gene: NA
j_gene: TRBJ1-1
v_gene: TRBV5-4
abundance: NA
CDR3nt: TGTGCCAGCAGCCCGATGGGGCAGGGCTGGAACACTGAAGCTTTCTTT
CDR3aa: CASSPMGQGWNTEAFF

d_gene: TRBD2
j_gene: TRBJ2-1
v_gene: TRBV10-2
abundance: NA
CDR3nt: TGCGCCAGCAGTGAACTAGCGGGGGAAGGGGAGCAGTTCTTC
CDR3aa: CASSELAGEGEQFF

d_gene: TRBD1
j_gene: TRBJ1-1
v_gene: TRBV4-1
abundance: NA
CDR3nt: TGCGCCAGCAGCCAAAGAGGGGGCGAGGGCACTGAAGCTTTCTTT
CDR3aa: CASSQRGGEGTEAFF

d_gene: TRBD1
j_gene: TRBJ2-2
v_gene: TRBV6-6
abundance: few
CDR3nt: TGTGCCAGCACCCGGACAGGGAACACCGGGGAGCTGTTTTTT
CDR3aa: CASTRTGNTGELFF

d_gene: NA
j_gene: TRBJ1-6
v_gene: TRBV11-2
abundance: NA
CDR3nt: TGTGCCAGCAGCTTCGCAGTCAGGGCGAATTCACCCCTCCACTTT
CDR3aa: CASSFAVRANSPLHF

d_gene: NA
j_gene: TRBJ2-1
v_gene: TRBV9
abundance: NA
CDR3nt: TGTGCCAGCAGCTCTCCTCTTAATGAGCAGTTCTTC
CDR3aa: CASSSPLNEQFF

d_gene: TRBD1
j_gene: TRBJ1-1
v_gene: TRBV19
abundance: NA
CDR3nt: TGTGCCAGTAGTTCCGACCGGACAGGAGGGAGACCCATGAACACTGAAGCTTTCTTT
CDR3aa: CASSSDRTGGRPMNTEAFF

d_gene: NA
j_gene: TRBJ1-3
v_gene: TRBV6-5
abundance: once
CDR3nt: TGTGCCAGCTTCAGGGGTGGCGGAAACACCATATATTTT
CDR3aa: CASFRGGGNTIYF

d_gene: TRBD1
j_gene: TRBJ1-4
v_gene: TRBV11-3
abundance: NA
CDR3nt: TGTGCCAGCAGCCCTCGACACCGGGACAGGGGTTTTAATGAAAAACTGTTTTTT
CDR3aa: CASSPRHRDRGFNEKLFF

d_gene: TRBD1
j_gene: TRBJ2-2
v_gene: TRBV6-5
abundance: NA
CDR3nt: TGTGCCAGCAGTCCAACCGGGACAGCCACCGGGGAGCTGTTTTTT
CDR3aa: CASSPTGTATGELFF

d_gene: NA
j_gene: TRBJ1-1
v_gene: TRBV10-3
abundance: NA
CDR3nt: TGTGCCATCAGCACGGCGGGAATGAACACTGAAGCTTTCTTT
CDR3aa: CAISTAGMNTEAFF

d_gene: NA
j_gene: TRBJ1-6
v_gene: TRBV4-1
abundance: NA
CDR3nt: TGCGCCAGCAGCCAAGTTCCAGGTTCACCCCTCCACTTT
CDR3aa: CASSQVPGSPLHF

d_gene: NA
j_gene: TRBJ2-2
v_gene: TRBV29-1
abundance: NA
CDR3nt: TGCAGCGCTGGGGGGTCCGGGGAGCTGTTTTTT
CDR3aa: CSAGGSGELFF

d_gene: TRBD1
j_gene: TRBJ2-1
v_gene: TRBV5-5
abundance: few
CDR3nt: TGTGCCAGCAGATTCCGGGACAGGTGGACCAATGAGCAGTTCTTC
CDR3aa: CASRFRDRWTNEQFF

d_gene: TRBD1
j_gene: TRBJ1-2
v_gene: TRBV7-2
abundance: NA
CDR3nt: TGTGCCAGCAGCTTAGAGACAGGGCTCGGCTACACCTTC
CDR3aa: CASSLETGLGYTF

d_gene: NA
j_gene: TRBJ1-2
v_gene: TRBV29-1
abundance: NA
CDR3nt: TGCAGCGTTGTAGCCCGGAGCTATGGCTACACCTTC
CDR3aa: CSVVARSYGYTF

d_gene: NA
j_gene: TRBJ1-2
v_gene: TRBV19
abundance: NA
CDR3nt: TGTGCCAGTAGTATTTCCTTCCATGGCTACACCTTC
CDR3aa: CASSISFHGYTF

d_gene: TRBD2
j_gene: TRBJ2-7
v_gene: TRBV19
abundance: NA
CDR3nt: TGTGCCAGTAGGCGGCGGGGGGCAGACGAGCAGTACTTC
CDR3aa: CASRRRGADEQYF

d_gene: NA
j_gene: TRBJ1-2
v_gene: TRBV30
abundance: NA
CDR3nt: TGTGCCTGGACCCCCTGGGCAGCTGATGGCTACACCTTC
CDR3aa: CAWTPWAADGYTF

d_gene: NA
j_gene: TRBJ1-5
v_gene: TRBV2
abundance: NA
CDR3nt: TGTGCCAGCAACTATGGAGCGAGCAATCAGCCCCAGCATTTT
CDR3aa: CASNYGASNQPQHF

d_gene: TRBD2
j_gene: TRBJ2-7
v_gene: TRBV9
abundance: NA
CDR3nt: TGTGCCAGCAGCTTAGGACTAGGGAGCTCCTACGAGCAGTACTTC
CDR3aa: CASSLGLGSSYEQYF

d_gene: NA
j_gene: TRBJ1-1
v_gene: TRBV5-6
abundance: NA
CDR3nt: TGTGCCAGCAGCTTGGGTATCACTGAAGCTTTCTTT
CDR3aa: CASSLGITEAFF

d_gene: TRBD1
j_gene: TRBJ2-7
v_gene: TRBV3-1/TRBV3-2
abundance: once
CDR3nt: TGTGCCAGCAGCCGCCCGGGACAGGCCTACGAGCAGTACTTC
CDR3aa: CASSRPGQAYEQYF

d_gene: NA
j_gene: TRBJ1-1
v_gene: TRBV4-1
abundance: NA
CDR3nt: TGCGCCAGCAGCTCACCTCAAACGGGGAACACTGAAGCTTTCTTT
CDR3aa: CASSSPQTGNTEAFF

d_gene: NA
j_gene: TRBJ2-7
v_gene: TRBV6-1
abundance: NA
CDR3nt: TGTGCCAGCAGTGAAGCTGCGCCGCTCCCCCACGAGCAGTACTTC
CDR3aa: CASSEAAPLPHEQYF

d_gene: NA
j_gene: TRBJ1-1
v_gene: TRBV30
abundance: NA
CDR3nt: TGTGCCTGGAAGTCTCCTTCGGGCACTGAAGCTTTCTTT
CDR3aa: CAWKSPSGTEAFF

d_gene: NA
j_gene: TRBJ1-2
v_gene: TRBV10-3
abundance: NA
CDR3nt: TGTGCCATCAGTGAGAAGGCAGTGGGGGCGAAGGATGGCTACACCTTC
CDR3aa: CAISEKAVGAKDGYTF

d_gene: TRBD2
j_gene: TRBJ2-3
v_gene: TRBV5-1
abundance: NA
CDR3nt: TGCGCCAGCAGCTTGGCTAGCGGGGGGCAGGGTACGCAGTATTTT
CDR3aa: CASSLASGGQGTQYF

d_gene: NA
j_gene: TRBJ2-5
v_gene: TRBV19
abundance: NA
CDR3nt: TGTGCCAGTAGTATAGGATGGGAGTCCCAAGAGACCCAGTACTTC
CDR3aa: CASSIGWESQETQYF

d_gene: TRBD1
j_gene: TRBJ1-2
v_gene: TRBV6-5
abundance: NA
CDR3nt: TGTGCCAGCAGTACGCCGACAGGGTCTGATGGCTACACCTTC
CDR3aa: CASSTPTGSDGYTF

d_gene: TRBD1
j_gene: TRBJ1-6
v_gene: TRBV14
abundance: many
CDR3nt: TGTGCCAGCAGCCAACAGGGGGCCTCACCCCTCCACTTT
CDR3aa: CASSQQGASPLHF

d_gene: TRBD1
j_gene: TRBJ1-5
v_gene: TRBV10-3
abundance: once
CDR3nt: TGTGCCATCAGTAGGCCGGGACAGGGAGATCAGCCCCAGCATTTT
CDR3aa: CAISRPGQGDQPQHF

d_gene: TRBD1
j_gene: TRBJ2-2
v_gene: TRBV4-1
abundance: few
CDR3nt: TGCGCCAGCAGCCAAGGTCAGGGGGTCAGCGGGGAGCTGTTTTTT
CDR3aa: CASSQGQGVSGELFF

d_gene: TRBD1
j_gene: TRBJ1-5
v_gene: TRBV6-5
abundance: NA
CDR3nt: TGTGCCAGTACAGGGGGACAAAGCCAGCCCCAGCATTTT
CDR3aa: CASTGGQSQPQHF

d_gene: NA
j_gene: TRBJ1-1
v_gene: TRBV19
abundance: few
CDR3nt: TGTGCCAGTAGTATGGGGGGGCTTGGAGCTTTCTTT
CDR3aa: CASSMGGLGAFF

d_gene: TRBD1
j_gene: TRBJ2-2
v_gene: TRBV9
abundance: NA
CDR3nt: TGTGCCAGCACCCGGGACAGCTACACCGGGGAGCTGTTTTTT
CDR3aa: CASTRDSYTGELFF

d_gene: TRBD1
j_gene: TRBJ1-4
v_gene: TRBV30
abundance: NA
CDR3nt: TGTGCCTGGAGTGCCGGGACAGGGAGGGAAAAACTGTTTTTT
CDR3aa: CAWSAGTGREKLFF

d_gene: NA
j_gene: TRBJ2-1
v_gene: TRBV28
abundance: NA
CDR3nt: TGTGCCAGCACCCTGAGCCCCCCCTACAATGAGCAGTTCTTC
CDR3aa: CASTLSPPYNEQFF

d_gene: TRBD1
j_gene: TRBJ1-2
v_gene: TRBV19
abundance: NA
CDR3nt: TGTGCCAGTAGTCTACGACAGGGACGGGGGCATGGCTACACCTTC
CDR3aa: CASSLRQGRGHGYTF